One T cell receptor beta chain is described in this entry. This sample stems from a study of blood T cell repertoires in COVID-19. Across the whole study: Sample material is recorded as cDNA or gDNA derived from T cells, B-cell-depleted T cells, or PBMCs.

In the study's own analysis: Amplifying reference gene primers gave estimates of nucleated cell counts. Sequenced by immunoSEQ multiplex PCR; TCRdb stores in-frame clones only, minus some. Clone size and V and J calls were adopted from that table, with D and trimming inferred from the DNA. This table has 110,000 to 150,000 clones, 81% appearing once. CDR3 size: 16 residues. Germline V gene sequence: CDR1 MNHEY, CDR2 SVGAGI. Trimming at V came to 0 bases and at J to 2 bases, leaving 4 bases not matched to a gene. The specimen sequenced was peripheral blood. The source of this sequence is a human donor in a cohort sampled during active COVID-19. J is TRBJ2-7 and V is TRBV6-5; 10 nucleotides match TRBD2. The CDR3 here is CASSYSISGRAYEQYF. The CDR3 nucleotides read TGTGCCAGCAGTTACTCGATCAGCGGGAGGGCCTACGAGCAGTACTTC.